The text below deals with one T cell receptor beta chain. The data were obtained in a study of control samples from healthy donors and cancer patients. This table comes from immunoSEQ multiplex PCR, and its TCRdb copy is limited to in-frame clones, with some not included. This sample has 160,000 or so clones, with roughly 92% found just once. Trimming removed 3 bases from V and 5 bases from J, with 12 bases in between. The CDR3 has 14 residues. The germline V gene encodes CDR1 KGHDR and CDR2 SFDVKD. Sequencing was carried out using blood. The gene calls are TRBV24-1 and TRBJ1-2; no firm D call. The TCR was taken from a man aged 45-65 years in good health. The CDR3 DNA follows: TGTGCCACCAGTGATACCGGGCTACAATATGGCTACACCTTC. Protein sequence: CATSDTGLQYGYTF.